The rows below give T cell receptor beta chains drawn from one sample of a study of T cell responses to AZD1222 COVID-19 vaccine. The repertoire was sequenced with immunoSEQ multiplex PCR; TCRdb's copy has only in-frame clones and lacks some. The sample yields some 140,000 clones, around nine tenths seen once. The material sequenced was peripheral blood, taken on day 0 of AZD1222 vaccination. The source is an adult in good health. The CDR3 runs from the conserved cysteine through the conserved F or W. A D gene is named only where the DNA matches it firmly. Only some rows state a clone size, as once, few, many or a class for expanded clones.

CATRKQETQYF	TGTGCCACGCGGAAGCAAGAGACCCAGTACTTC	NA	TRBV3-1/TRBV3-2	NA	TRBJ2-5
CASSLGPPPRAYEQYF	TGCGCCAGCAGCTTGGGTCCCCCCCCTCGAGCCTACGAGCAGTACTTC	NA	TRBV5-1	NA	TRBJ2-7
CASSMTSGSLHEQFF	TGTGCCAGTAGTATGACTAGCGGGAGTCTCCATGAGCAGTTCTTC	TRBD2	TRBV19	NA	TRBJ2-1
CVVSGGGTEAFF	TGTGTAGTATCCGGGGGGGGCACTGAAGCTTTCTTT	NA	TRBV25-1	NA	TRBJ1-1
CASSFPTGQGRTDTQYF	TGTGCCAGCAGTTTCCCCACGGGACAGGGGAGGACAGATACGCAGTATTTT	TRBD1	TRBV28	once	TRBJ2-3
CASSYTATGSRGYTF	TGTGCCAGCAGCTATACTGCGACGGGCTCGCGAGGCTACACCTTC	NA	TRBV11-2	NA	TRBJ1-2
CASTLQGMNTEAFF	TGTGCCAGTACCCTGCAGGGTATGAACACTGAAGCTTTCTTT	NA	TRBV19	NA	TRBJ1-1
CASSKSSWEPQHF	TGTGCCAGCAGTAAATCATCCTGGGAGCCCCAGCATTTT	NA	TRBV6-5	few	TRBJ1-5
CASLKVPEQYF	TGCGCCAGCCTCAAGGTTCCCGAGCAGTACTTC	NA	TRBV5-1	NA	TRBJ2-7
CAISETGRTDTQYF	TGTGCCATCAGTGAGACGGGGAGAACAGATACGCAGTATTTT	NA	TRBV10-3	NA	TRBJ2-3
CASSQGPAGGGSDTQYF	TGTGCCAGCAGCCAAGGCCCAGCGGGAGGGGGATCAGATACGCAGTATTTT	TRBD2	TRBV3-1/TRBV3-2	once	TRBJ2-3
CASSALASSYNEQFF	TGTGCCAGCAGTGCACTAGCGAGCTCCTACAATGAGCAGTTCTTC	TRBD2	TRBV28	NA	TRBJ2-1
CASGFLHRAGEQYF	TGTGCTAGTGGTTTCCTCCATAGGGCGGGGGAGCAGTACTTC	NA	TRBV12-5	NA	TRBJ2-7
CASSAAGTSQETQYF	TGTGCCAGCAGCGCCGCCGGGACATCCCAAGAGACCCAGTACTTC	NA	TRBV5-4	NA	TRBJ2-5
CASSRVPGQGGSPLHF	TGCGCCAGCAGCCGGGTACCGGGACAGGGAGGTTCACCCCTCCACTTT	TRBD1	TRBV4-3	NA	TRBJ1-6
CATQPSSYNEQFF	TGTGCCACTCAGCCTAGCTCCTACAATGAGCAGTTCTTC	NA	TRBV2	NA	TRBJ2-1
CASSQDGGGWGYTF	TGTGCCAGCAGCCAAGATGGAGGGGGCTGGGGCTACACCTTC	TRBD1	TRBV4-2	NA	TRBJ1-2
CASSFRGVRLAGIQETQYF	TGTGCCAGCAGCTTTCGCGGGGTGAGACTAGCGGGGATCCAAGAGACCCAGTACTTC	TRBD2	TRBV7-9	NA	TRBJ2-5
CASSALTGGGELFF	TGTGCCAGCAGTGCCTTGACAGGGGGCGGGGAGCTGTTTTTT	TRBD1	TRBV25-1	NA	TRBJ2-2
CASQDPYEQYF	TGTGCCAGCCAGGATCCCTACGAGCAGTACTTC	NA	TRBV28	once	TRBJ2-7
CASSLQGSGANVLTF	TGCGCCAGCAGCTTGCAGGGCTCTGGGGCCAACGTCCTGACTTTC	NA	TRBV5-1	NA	TRBJ2-6
CASSTNSGSGSYEQYF	TGTGCCAGTAGTACAAATAGCGGGAGTGGGTCCTACGAGCAGTACTTC	TRBD2	TRBV19	NA	TRBJ2-7
CASSLGVAGVWHEQFF	TGTGCCAGCAGCTTAGGGGTGGCGGGAGTTTGGCATGAGCAGTTCTTC	TRBD2	TRBV7-3	NA	TRBJ2-1
CASSWGGQGSTGELFF	TGTGCCAGCAGCTGGGGGGGACAGGGAAGCACCGGGGAGCTGTTTTTT	TRBD1	TRBV2	NA	TRBJ2-2
CATSDLAPGAKVHGYTF	TGTGCCACCAGTGATTTAGCCCCTGGGGCTAAAGTACATGGCTACACCTTC	NA	TRBV24-1	NA	TRBJ1-2
CSVRQGGRPEAFF	TGCAGCGTTCGACAGGGGGGGCGGCCTGAAGCTTTCTTT	TRBD1	TRBV29-1	NA	TRBJ1-1
CASRPDRRVNTEAFF	TGTGCCAGCAGACCGGATAGGCGGGTGAACACTGAAGCTTTCTTT	NA	TRBV7-2	NA	TRBJ1-1
CATSRVGGNQPQHF	TGTGCCACCAGCAGAGTTGGGGGCAATCAGCCCCAGCATTTT	NA	TRBV15	NA	TRBJ1-5
CASQGAREGEQYF	TGTGCCAGCCAGGGGGCAAGAGAGGGAGAGCAGTACTTC	TRBD1	TRBV12-3/TRBV12-4	NA	TRBJ2-7
CASSPQPGQFLMNTEAFF	TGTGCCAGCAGCCCCCAACCGGGACAGTTCCTCATGAACACTGAAGCTTTCTTT	TRBD1	TRBV3-1/TRBV3-2	NA	TRBJ1-1
CASSLLGTGDQPQHF	TGTGCCAGCAGCCTGCTAGGGACTGGAGATCAGCCCCAGCATTTT	NA	TRBV5-6	few	TRBJ1-5
CASSHTPSTAGTGNYGYTF	TGTGCCAGCAGCCACACCCCGTCAACTGCCGGGACAGGGAACTATGGCTACACCTTC	TRBD1	TRBV11-3	NA	TRBJ1-2
CASSQDRGSGAFF	TGTGCCAGCAGCCAAGATAGGGGCTCGGGGGCTTTCTTT	NA	TRBV4-2	NA	TRBJ1-1
CASSLAIGRETQYF	TGTGCCAGCAGCTTAGCGATCGGGAGGGAGACCCAGTACTTC	TRBD2	TRBV7-9	NA	TRBJ2-5
CASSQGTSGRGEQYF	TGTGCCAGTAGCCAAGGGACTAGCGGGAGGGGAGAGCAGTACTTC	TRBD2	TRBV19	NA	TRBJ2-7
CASSFEVEGRVEAFF	TGTGCCAGCAGTTTCGAGGTCGAGGGGAGGGTTGAAGCTTTCTTT	NA	TRBV6-2/TRBV6-3	NA	TRBJ1-1
CATSDSKNIQYF	TGTGCCACCAGTGACAGTAAAAACATTCAGTACTTC	NA	TRBV24-1	NA	TRBJ2-4
CASSLDGLANTF	TGTGCCAGCAGCTTGGACGGGCTCGCGAACACCTTC	NA	TRBV5-8	NA	TRBJ1-2
CASSLDGTGKETQYF	TGTGCCAGCAGCTTAGACGGGACAGGGAAAGAGACCCAGTACTTC	TRBD1	TRBV7-9	NA	TRBJ2-5
CASSKSQGVDTEAFF	TGTGCCAGCAGCAAATCGCAGGGGGTTGACACTGAAGCTTTCTTT	NA	TRBV21-1	NA	TRBJ1-1
CASSQERSPSTDTQYF	TGTGCCAGCAGCCAAGAGAGATCACCAAGCACAGATACGCAGTATTTT	NA	TRBV3-1/TRBV3-2	NA	TRBJ2-3
CASSPGGGRPPLHF	TGTGCCAGCAGCCCAGGGGGAGGGAGGCCACCCCTCCACTTT	TRBD1	TRBV11-3	NA	TRBJ1-6
CASSQGRLAGEAYEQYF	TGCGCCAGCAGCCAAGGGAGACTAGCGGGAGAGGCCTACGAGCAGTACTTC	TRBD2	TRBV4-1	NA	TRBJ2-7
CASSAESSTHNEQFF	TGTGCCAGCAGCGCAGAGTCAAGCACCCACAATGAGCAGTTCTTC	NA	TRBV11-3	few	TRBJ2-1
CASSHSYSGQYSYGYTF	TGTGCCAGCAGTCACTCCTACTCGGGACAGTATTCCTATGGCTACACCTTC	TRBD1	TRBV5-6	NA	TRBJ1-2